Each of the 19 T cell receptor beta chains below was sequenced from the same sample in a study of cytomegalovirus exposure and HLA in healthy donors. The study ran its PCR with 60 Vbeta and 13 Jbeta primers. Here immunoSEQ multiplex PCR was the method, and the copy in TCRdb shows in-frame clones only, minus some. There are 150,000 to 200,000 clones in the sample; around 82% occur only once, and roughly 1.5% lies in the top ten. Source material: PBMCs. The source of these receptors is a male donor in good health and CMV-seronegative.

This chain connects TRBV7-3 to TRBJ2-1, with unresolved D. Germline V gene sequence: CDR1 SGHTA, CDR2 FQGTGA. The CDR3 covers 15 residues. Trimming pared 1 base from V and 5 bases from J, leaving 12 bases between. CDR3 residues: CASSLIPPPDNEQFF. The CDR3 DNA sequence: TGTGCCAGCAGCTTAATCCCCCCCCCGGACAATGAGCAGTTCTTC.

The chain links TRBV7-9 to TRBJ2-2, with TRBD1 as a possible D gene (7 bases). V was pared by 0 bases and J by 5 bases, with 13 bases between. The CDR3 has 16 amino acids. Germline V gene data show CDR1 as SEHNR and CDR2 as FQNEAQ (reference sequence). The CDR3 DNA follows: TGTGCCAGCAGCTTAGCGCGGGGACAGTTTACCGGGGAGCTGTTTTTT. It specifies CASSLARGQFTGELFF.

V gene TRBV6-5 combines with J gene TRBJ1-3, with 8 bases fitting TRBD1. Germline trimming cut 0 bases from V and 3 bases from J; bases unmatched to any gene: 4. Germline V gene data show CDR1 as MNHEY and CDR2 as SVGAGI. The CDR3 is 16 amino acids. CDR3 nucleotides: TGTGCCAGCAGTTACTCTGCAGGGGGCTATGGAAACACCATATATTTT. It specifies CASSYSAGGYGNTIYF.

The rearrangement links TRBV19 to TRBJ1-2; D unresolved. The CDR3 has 11 amino acids. V was clipped by 8 bases and J by 5 bases, with 9 bases between them. Germline V lookup: CDR1 LNHDA, CDR2 SQIVND (reference sequence). As DNA, the CDR3 is TGTGCCAGTTTCGACGGGTATGGCTACACCTTC. Translated, it gives CASFDGYGYTF.

The V call is TRBV9, the J call TRBJ2-3; 12 bases line up with TRBD2. The V and J ends lost 0 bases and 4 bases, in that order; junction bases with no gene match: 0. The CDR3 consists of 15 residues. In germline, CDR1 is SGDLS, CDR2 YYNGEE. CDR3: CASSVASGRADTQYF. CDR3 nucleotides: TGTGCCAGCAGCGTAGCTAGCGGGAGGGCAGATACGCAGTATTTT.

This clone was detected once. The chain has TRBV7-6 and TRBJ2-2, with 9 positions matching TRBD2. This CDR3 is built from 17 residues. V dropped 6 bases and J dropped 4; count of bases not matched to a gene: 12. Looked up from germline, CDR1 is SGHVS and CDR2 is FNYEAQ. The CDR3 sequence: CASRVPGAGGTTGELFF. In DNA form, the CDR3 reads TGTGCCAGCAGGGTCCCAGGAGCGGGGGGCACCACCGGGGAGCTGTTTTTT.

This chain uses TRBV27 with TRBJ1-6; D might be TRBD1 (5 bases). CDR1 is MNHEY and CDR2 is SMNVEV in the germline V gene (reference sequence). CDR3 length equals 17 residues. With 3 bases removed from V and 0 bases from J, the gap between germline ends came to 12 bases. CDR3 loop: CASSFLADSSYNSPLHF. CDR3 in DNA: TGTGCCAGCAGTTTTCTCGCCGACAGCTCCTATAATTCACCCCTCCACTTT.

The gene calls are TRBV19 and TRBJ1-5; maybe TRBD1 (5 bases). Germline V gene data show CDR1 as LNHDA and CDR2 as SQIVND (reference sequence). This CDR3 is 16 amino acids long. Trimming stripped 1 base from V and 1 base from J, with 11 bases between. The CDR3 region has the DNA TGTGCCAGTAGTATAGGGTGGAGGGGAAGCAATCAGCCCCAGCATTTT. This sequence encodes CASSIGWRGSNQPQHF.

This clone was recorded a few times. This rearrangement joins TRBV2 to TRBJ2-1; D call uncertain. The CDR3 consists of 14 residues. The germline CDR1 and CDR2 sequences are SNHLY and FYNNEI. V was trimmed by 0 bases and J by 7 bases, leaving 10 bases between them. The CDR3 sequence: CASSEATLQNEQFF. Written as DNA, the CDR3 is TGTGCCAGCAGTGAAGCAACCCTCCAGAATGAGCAGTTCTTC.

The genes are TRBV7-2 and TRBJ2-5; D is unresolved. The CDR3 runs 13 residues. CDR1 and CDR2 (germline): SGHTA, FQGNSA. The V end lost 5 bases, the J end lost 3 bases, and 10 bases lay between the germline ends. In DNA, the CDR3 is TGTGCCAGCAGCGCCTCAGTGGAAGAGACCCAGTACTTC. Amino acids: CASSASVEETQYF. The complete variable domain, with remaining parts taken from reference TRBV7-2 and TRBJ2-5, reads GAGVSQSPSNKVTEKGKDVELRCDPISGHTALYWYRQSLGQGLEFLIYFQGNSAPDKSGLPSDRFSAERTGGSVSTLTIQRTQQEDSAVYLCASSASVEETQYFGPGTRLLVL.

This clone was seen only a few times. This sequence joins TRBV11-2 and TRBJ2-7; D is uncertain. Germline V gene data show CDR1 as SGHAT and CDR2 as FQNNGV. V lost 7 bases and J lost 6, with 19 bases in between. The CDR3 has 14 residues. CDR3 in amino acids: CASTELLAAAEQYF. The CDR3 bases are TGTGCCAGCACCGAACTCTTAGCAGCCGCCGAGCAGTACTTC.

The J gene is TRBJ2-1, the V gene TRBV19, with unresolved D. There are 11 residues in the CDR3. In germline, CDR1 is LNHDA, CDR2 SQIVND (reference sequence). Trimming shortened V by 3 bases and J by 9 bases, and 6 bases separated the two germline ends. This CDR3 is CASSIRSEQFF. The DNA of the CDR3 is TGTGCCAGTAGTATCCGTAGTGAGCAGTTCTTC.

The V and J genes are TRBV19 and TRBJ1-1; D uncertain. Between the trimmed V and J ends, which lost 1 base and 1 base, there was a span of 7 bases. Germline loops: CDR1 LNHDA, CDR2 SQIVND (reference sequence). This CDR3 region has 14 residues. The CDR3 loop reads CASSIVTANTEAFF. For the CDR3, the DNA is TGTGCCAGTAGTATAGTTACAGCGAACACTGAAGCTTTCTTT.

V usage is TRBV15 and J usage is TRBJ1-1, with unresolved D. This CDR3 spans 12 amino acids. Trimming shortened V by 1 base and J by 8 bases, and 8 bases separated the two germline ends. Germline-derived CDR1 and CDR2 are LNHNV and YYDKDF (reference sequence). CDR3 DNA sequence: TGTGCCACCAGCAGAGTAGTAACCGAAGCTTTCTTT. It translates to CATSRVVTEAFF. Based on the CDR3 plus reference TRBV15 and TRBJ1-1, the full variable domain is DAMVIQNPRYQVTQFGKPVTLSCSQTLNHNVMYWYQQKSSQAPKLLFHYYDKDFNNEADTPDNFQSRRPNTSFCFLDIRSPGLGDTAMYLCATSRVVTEAFFGQGTRLTVV.

The V call is TRBV7-2, the J call TRBJ1-2; D may be TRBD1 (6 bases). The V end lost 2 bases, the J end lost 5 bases, and 12 bases lay between the germline ends. Germline lookup yields CDR1 SGHTA and CDR2 FQGNSA. This CDR3 region has 14 residues. This CDR3 reads CASSLRGASYGYTF. The CDR3 region has the DNA TGTGCCAGCAGCTTACGGGGGGCCAGTTATGGCTACACCTTC.

The rearrangement links TRBV28 to TRBJ1-4, with TRBD1 as a possible D gene (5 bases). The length of the CDR3 is 12 residues. The V and J ends lost 3 bases and 11 bases respectively, with 10 bases between them. CDR1 is MDHEN and CDR2 is SYDVKM in the germline V gene. The CDR3 reads CASSLGRVKLFF. In DNA, the CDR3 is TGTGCCAGCAGTTTGGGCAGGGTGAAACTGTTTTTT.

This clone was recorded a few times. V is TRBV9 and J is TRBJ2-1; D unresolved. The CDR3 totals 13 residues. Germline-derived CDR1 and CDR2 are SGDLS and YYNGEE. The V end lost 4 bases, the J end lost 9 bases, and 14 bases lay between the germline ends. CDR3 nucleotide sequence: TGTGCCAGCAGCCTCCTGGAGTACGCTGAGCAGTTCTTC. Translation: CASSLLEYAEQFF. The full variable domain, its missing parts supplied by reference TRBV9 and TRBJ2-1, is DSGVTQTPKHLITATGQRVTLRCSPRSGDLSVYWYQQSLDQGLQFLIQYYNGEERAKGNILERFSAQQFPDLHSELNLSSLELGDSALYFCASSLLEYAEQFFGPGTRLTVL.

This sequence joins TRBV2 and TRBJ1-1, with D unresolved. The CDR3 consists of 13 residues. Germline V gene lookup returns CDR1 SNHLY and CDR2 FYNNEI. V was shortened by 7 bases and J by 6 bases, with 15 bases between the two germline ends. The CDR3 nucleotides read TGTGCCAGCACTCCGGACTTAGTTCCTGAAGCTTTCTTT. Encoded protein: CASTPDLVPEAFF.

This clone showed up just once. The V call is TRBV28, the J call TRBJ1-4; perhaps TRBD1 as D (5 bases). Trimming pared 5 bases from V and 8 bases from J, leaving 12 bases between. The CDR3 is made up of 13 amino acids. Germline assignment: CDR1 MDHEN and CDR2 SYDVKM. The CDR3: CASSPPRVEKLFF. DNA for the CDR3: TGTGCCAGCAGTCCCCCCAGGGTAGAAAAACTGTTTTTT.